This T cell receptor beta chain emerged from a study of blood T cell repertoires in COVID-19. Turning to the study itself: T cells, B-cell-depleted T cells, or PBMCs supplied cDNA or gDNA.

CDR3 length equals 15 residues. Trimming removed 2 bases from V and 5 bases from J; junction bases left unmatched: 7. Germline CDR1 is LNHDA and CDR2 is SQIVND (reference sequence). This clone was recorded a few times. The assay was immunoSEQ multiplex PCR, and TCRdb's table has in-frame clones only and misses some. There are more than 55,000 clones in the sample; approximately 90% occur only once, and 18% lies in the top ten. This clonotype originated in a woman in her sixties or seventies with COVID-19, enrolled during active disease. The genes are TRBV19 and TRBJ1-1; TRBD1 matches 8 bases. Sample: peripheral blood. CDR3 bases: TGTGCCAGTAGTATACAGGGGGCGCTTAATACTGAAGCTTTCTTT. It encodes CASSIQGALNTEAFF. The full variable domain, its missing parts supplied by reference TRBV19 and TRBJ1-1, is DGGITQSPKYLFRKEGQNVTLSCEQNLNHDAMYWYRQDPGQGLRLIYYSQIVNDFQKGDIAEGYSVSREKKESFPLTVTSAQKNPTAFYLCASSIQGALNTEAFFGQGTRLTVV.